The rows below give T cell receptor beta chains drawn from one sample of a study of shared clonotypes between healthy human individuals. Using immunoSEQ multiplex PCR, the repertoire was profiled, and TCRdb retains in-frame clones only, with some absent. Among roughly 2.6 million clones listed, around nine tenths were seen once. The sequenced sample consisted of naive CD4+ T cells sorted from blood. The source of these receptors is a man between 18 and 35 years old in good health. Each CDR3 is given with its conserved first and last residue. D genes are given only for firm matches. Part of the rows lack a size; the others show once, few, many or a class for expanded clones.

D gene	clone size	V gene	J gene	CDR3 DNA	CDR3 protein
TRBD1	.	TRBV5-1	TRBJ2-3	TGCGCCAGCAGCCTACAGGGGGCCACAGATACGCAGTATTTT	CASSLQGATDTQYF
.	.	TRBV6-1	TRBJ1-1	TGTGCCAGCAGTGAAGGGTTAATAAGGGGCGGGAGGAACACTGAAGCTTTCTTT	CASSEGLIRGGRNTEAFF
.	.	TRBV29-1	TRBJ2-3	TGCAGCGCCTCGTGGGCGCTGGCCACAGATACGCAGTATTTT	CSASWALATDTQYF
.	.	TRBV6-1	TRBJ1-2	TGTGCCAGCAGATCTACCGGGACGGGGTACGGCTACACCTTC	CASRSTGTGYGYTF
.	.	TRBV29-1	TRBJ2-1	TGCAGCGCTCCGAGCGGGTCGAGCAATGAGCAGTTCTTC	CSAPSGSSNEQFF
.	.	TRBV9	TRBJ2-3	TGTGCCAGCAGCGCCCGGGACTCGGTTACAGATACGCAGTATTTT	CASSARDSVTDTQYF
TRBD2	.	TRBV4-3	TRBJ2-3	TGCGCCAGCAGCCAATACTTCGGACTAGCGGGAGGGCCGCGAGATACGCAGTATTTT	CASSQYFGLAGGPRDTQYF
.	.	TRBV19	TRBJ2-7	TGTGCCAGTAGTATAGGATACAACTCCTACGAGCAGTACTTC	CASSIGYNSYEQYF
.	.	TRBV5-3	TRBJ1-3	TGTGCCAGAAGCTTGTTAAGGCACTCTGGAAACACCATATATTTT	CARSLLRHSGNTIYF
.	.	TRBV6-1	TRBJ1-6	TGTGCCAGCAGTGCGCTTCAGGGGTTGATTTTGACGTCCCTCCACTTT	CASSALQGLILTSLHF
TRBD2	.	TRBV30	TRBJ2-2	TGTGCCTGGGTCCCGGGACTAGCGACCGGGGAGCTGTTTTTT	CAWVPGLATGELFF
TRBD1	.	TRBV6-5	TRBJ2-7	TGTGCCAGCAGTTACTTGACCGGGACAGGGTACGAGCAGTACTTC	CASSYLTGTGYEQYF
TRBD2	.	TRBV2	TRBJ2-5	TGTGCCAGCAGGCTCGGCGGGGGGACCCAGTACTTC	CASRLGGGTQYF
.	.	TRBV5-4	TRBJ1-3	TGTGCCAGCAGCTTGGATTGGGGAACTGGAAACACCATATATTTT	CASSLDWGTGNTIYF
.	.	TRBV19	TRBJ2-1	TGTGCCAGTACCCCTGCGGGACTCTACAATGAGCAGTTCTTC	CASTPAGLYNEQFF
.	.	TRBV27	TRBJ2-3	TGTGCCAGCAGTTTATCGGGCCATACGCAGTATTTT	CASSLSGHTQYF
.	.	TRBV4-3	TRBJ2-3	TGCGCCAGCAGCCAAGAGGGCGGGTATACAGATACGCAGTATTTT	CASSQEGGYTDTQYF
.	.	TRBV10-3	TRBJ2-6	TGTGCCATCAGTGATCCCCAGATGTCGGGATCTGGGGCCAACGTCCTGACTTTC	CAISDPQMSGSGANVLTF
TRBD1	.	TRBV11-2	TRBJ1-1	TGTGCCAGCAGCTTCGACAGGGCAGCCACTGAAGCTTTCTTT	CASSFDRAATEAFF
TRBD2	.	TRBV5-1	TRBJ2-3	TGCGCCAGCAGCTTGAGGCTAGCGGGGAACACAGATACGCAGTATTTT	CASSLRLAGNTDTQYF
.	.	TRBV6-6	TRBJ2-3	TGTGCCAGCAGTTACTCGTGGGGCACAGATACGCAGTATTTT	CASSYSWGTDTQYF
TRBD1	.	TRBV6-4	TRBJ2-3	TGTGCCAGCAGTGTGCCCCGACAGGGCAGCACAGATACGCAGTATTTT	CASSVPRQGSTDTQYF
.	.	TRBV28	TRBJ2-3	TGTGCCAGCAGTTTCCGGGCCCAGACCACAGATACGCAGTATTTT	CASSFRAQTTDTQYF
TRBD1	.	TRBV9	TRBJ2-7	TGTGCCAGCAGCGTAGCTAGGGACAGCCAAACCTACGAGCAGTACTTC	CASSVARDSQTYEQYF
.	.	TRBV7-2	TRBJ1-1	TGTGCCAGCACCTTCAGCGGGGGGAGTACTGAAGCTTTCTTT	CASTFSGGSTEAFF
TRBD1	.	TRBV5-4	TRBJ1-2	TGTGCCAGCAGCTCCTGGACAGGGGGATATGGCTACACCTTC	CASSSWTGGYGYTF
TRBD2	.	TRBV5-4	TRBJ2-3	TGTGCCAGCAGTTATTGGGCTAGCGGGGGCTTACGCACAGATACGCAGTATTTT	CASSYWASGGLRTDTQYF
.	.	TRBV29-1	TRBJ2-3	TGCAGCGTTGAAACAGGGAGCACAGATACGCAGTATTTT	CSVETGSTDTQYF
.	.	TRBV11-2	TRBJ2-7	TGTGCCAGCAGCTTAGGGCGGGTGCCCCCCTACGAGCAGTACTTC	CASSLGRVPPYEQYF
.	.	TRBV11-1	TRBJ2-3	TGTGCCAGCAGCTCGTCGACAGTCTGGTACTACGATACGCAGTATTTT	CASSSSTVWYYDTQYF
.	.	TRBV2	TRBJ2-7	TGTGCCAGCAGGGGGCCGGGACCATCCTACGAGCAGTACTTC	CASRGPGPSYEQYF
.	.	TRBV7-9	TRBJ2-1	TGTGCCAGCGTCGATCCTTGGGCCTACAATGAGCAGTTCTTC	CASVDPWAYNEQFF
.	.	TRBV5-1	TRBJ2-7	TGCGCCAGCAGCCTCGGGACTGGGAGCTCCTACGAGCAGTACTTC	CASSLGTGSSYEQYF
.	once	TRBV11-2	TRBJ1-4	TGTGCCAGCAGCTTAGACAGTAATGAAAAACTGTTTTTT	CASSLDSNEKLFF
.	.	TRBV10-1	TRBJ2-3	TGCGCCAGCAGTGAGGGAACCGGCACAGATACGCAGTATTTT	CASSEGTGTDTQYF
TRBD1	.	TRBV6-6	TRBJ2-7	TGTGCCAGCAGTTCGGGACAGCCACACGAGCAGTACTTC	CASSSGQPHEQYF
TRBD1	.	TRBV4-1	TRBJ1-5	TGCGCCAGCAGCCATCGACAGGGGGCCCTTAGCAATCAGCCCCAGCATTTT	CASSHRQGALSNQPQHF
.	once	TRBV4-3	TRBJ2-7	TGCGCCAGCAGCCAAGCAGGAGGGTTAGACTACGAGCAGTACTTC	CASSQAGGLDYEQYF
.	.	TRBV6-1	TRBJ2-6	TGTGCCAGCAGTGAAGCGCTAGGGGGAAAAGGTGTCAACGTCCTGACTTTC	CASSEALGGKGVNVLTF
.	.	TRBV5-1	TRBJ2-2	TGCGCCAGCAGCTTGACAACAAACACCGGGGAGCTGTTTTTT	CASSLTTNTGELFF
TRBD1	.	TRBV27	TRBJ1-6	TGTGCCAGCAGATTTGAGACAGGGCCGCTAAATTCACCCCTCCACTTT	CASRFETGPLNSPLHF